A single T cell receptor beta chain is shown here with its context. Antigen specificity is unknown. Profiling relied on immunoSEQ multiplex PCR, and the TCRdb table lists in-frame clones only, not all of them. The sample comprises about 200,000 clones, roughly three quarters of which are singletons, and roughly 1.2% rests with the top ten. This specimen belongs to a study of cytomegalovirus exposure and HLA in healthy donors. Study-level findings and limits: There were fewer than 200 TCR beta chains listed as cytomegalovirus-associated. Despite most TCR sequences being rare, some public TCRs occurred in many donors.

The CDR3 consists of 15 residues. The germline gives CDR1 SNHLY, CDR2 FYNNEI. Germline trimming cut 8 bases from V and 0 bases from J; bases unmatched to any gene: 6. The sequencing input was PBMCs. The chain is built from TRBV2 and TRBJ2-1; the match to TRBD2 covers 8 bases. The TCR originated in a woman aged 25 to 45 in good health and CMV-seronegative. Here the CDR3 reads CASGPRGGSYNEQFF. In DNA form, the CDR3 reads TGTGCCAGCGGTCCTCGGGGGGGCTCCTACAATGAGCAGTTCTTC. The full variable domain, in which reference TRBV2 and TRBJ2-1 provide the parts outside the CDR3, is EPEVTQTPSHQVTQMGQEVILRCVPISNHLYFYWYRQILGQKVEFLVSFYNNEISEKSEIFDDQFSVERPDGSNFTLKIRSTKLEDSAMYFCASGPRGGSYNEQFFGPGTRLTVL.